This T cell receptor beta chain was recorded in a study of OX40 agonist ivuxolimab in advanced cancers. This clone was seen more than once but under ten times. Some clones are missing from TCRdb's copy, which holds only in-frame ones; the method was immunoSEQ multiplex PCR. This table has more than 60,000 clones, 70% to 90% appearing once. Trimming shortened V by 4 bases and J by 0 bases, and 12 bases separated the two germline ends. Germline CDR1 reads WNHNN; CDR2 reads SYGVQD (reference sequence). There are 15 residues in the CDR3. J is TRBJ1-1 and V is TRBV10-1; D gene uncertain. The sequence came from an adult with an advanced solid tumor such as melanoma, head and neck, liver or kidney cancer. The sample consisted of CD4+ or CD8+ T cells sorted from blood, taken in a trial of the OX40 agonist ivuxolimab. For the CDR3, the DNA is TGCGCCAGCAGTGGTTATCGGGGAATGAACACTGAAGCTTTCTTT. This codes for CASSGYRGMNTEAFF.